This TCR beta chain was found in a study of OX40 agonist ivuxolimab in advanced cancers. For context, the study as a whole: Ivuxolimab, which targeted the costimulatory receptor OX40 (CD134), was an agonistic, fully human IgG2 monoclonal antibody. The paper describes the monotherapy dose-escalation part (N of about 47 patients) of the phase I trial of ivuxolimab. Of the approximately 50 patients in dose escalation, about 20 had hepatocellular carcinoma, some 15 had melanoma, 9 had renal cell carcinoma and 9 had head and neck cancer. Intravenous ivuxolimab was administered to patients every 2 weeks at six dose levels: 0.01, 0.1, 0.3, 1.5, 3 and 10 mg/kg. Partial responses occurred in three dose-escalation patients, of whom one had hepatocellular carcinoma and two had cutaneous melanoma. The dose-escalation cohort was about 83% male with a mean age of approximately 60 years, ranging from roughly 23 to 79. Peripheral TCRbeta sequencing was intended to test whether TCR sequence diversity was altered and clonal T-cell expansion was caused by ivuxolimab. Prior anti-PD-1, anti-PD-L1 or anti-CTLA-4 therapy was permitted, and approximately 42% of dose-escalation patients had received checkpoint inhibitors.

To note about this clone: The clone's antigen remains unknown. Per-base qualities were not stored, and no clone one base away is much larger.

Genomic DNA was isolated from the sorted cells so that the TCRbeta CDR3 region could be sequenced. TCRbeta CDR3 regions were sequenced using the immunoSEQ Assay. TCRdb holds this immuneACCESS table with in-frame rearrangements only. Some clones are missing; in checked studies, unresolved V genes explain under half, and the rest has no known cause. Here the sample has 45,000 to 65,000 clones; about 90% occur a single time. The ten largest account for approximately 6.6% of the sample. Patients with a history of autoimmune disease or receiving systemic immunosuppression were excluded from the trial. Peripheral blood for TCR sequencing was collected from all dose cohorts at baseline, on cycle 4 day 1, and on cycle 7 day 1. Samples came from an open-label, multicenter, first-in-human phase I dose-escalation trial of ivuxolimab. Adults with locally advanced or metastatic head and neck squamous cell, hepatocellular, melanoma or renal cell carcinoma were enrolled in the trial. CD4+ and CD8+ T cells were sorted separately from peripheral blood before TCR sequencing.

Including cysteine and phenylalanine, the CDR3 has 14 amino acids. Kept here is only the CDR3 DNA, which spans 42 bases and is read in frame from base 1. At the junction V is shortened by 6 bases and J by 4 bases, with 15 bases in between. Per the germline V gene, SGHTA is the CDR1 and FQGTGA is the CDR2. General study outcomes and caveats: Antigen specificity was not determined for the clonally expanded peripheral T cells. After ivuxolimab, CD8+ T cells had more expanded clones than CD4+ T cells on average. Partial responders in the 0.1-3.0 mg/kg groups had among the lowest normalized peripheral clonal expansion, especially among CD8+ T cells. At doses of 0.1 to 3.0 mg/kg, clonal expansion of both CD4+ and CD8+ blood T cells was observed from baseline to week 6. Low levels of normalized T-cell clonal expansion were also shown by some nonresponding patients.

The clonotype originates from an adult with an advanced solid tumor such as melanoma, head and neck, liver or kidney cancer. The chain is made from TRBV7-3 and TRBJ2-5; possibly the D gene is TRBD1, per 5 matching bases. The sample was CD4+ or CD8+ T cells sorted from blood, taken in a trial of the OX40 agonist ivuxolimab. The nucleotide sequence is given as TGTGCCAGCAGTCCCACAGACAGAGGAGAGACCCAGTACTTC. Translated, it reads CASSPTDRGETQYF.